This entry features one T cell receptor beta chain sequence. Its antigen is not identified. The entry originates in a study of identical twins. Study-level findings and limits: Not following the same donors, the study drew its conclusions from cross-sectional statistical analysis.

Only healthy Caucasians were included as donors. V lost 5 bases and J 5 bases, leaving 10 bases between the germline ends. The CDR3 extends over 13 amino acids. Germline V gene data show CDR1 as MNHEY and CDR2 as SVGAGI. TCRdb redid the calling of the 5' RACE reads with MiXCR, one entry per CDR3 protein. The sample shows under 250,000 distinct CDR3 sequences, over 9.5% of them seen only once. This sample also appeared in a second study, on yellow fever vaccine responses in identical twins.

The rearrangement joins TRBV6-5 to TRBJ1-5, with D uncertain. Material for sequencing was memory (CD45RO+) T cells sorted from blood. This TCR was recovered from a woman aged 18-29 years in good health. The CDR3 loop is CASSLDGHQPQHF. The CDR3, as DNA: TGTGCCAGCAGTCTCGACGGACATCAGCCCCAGCATTTT.